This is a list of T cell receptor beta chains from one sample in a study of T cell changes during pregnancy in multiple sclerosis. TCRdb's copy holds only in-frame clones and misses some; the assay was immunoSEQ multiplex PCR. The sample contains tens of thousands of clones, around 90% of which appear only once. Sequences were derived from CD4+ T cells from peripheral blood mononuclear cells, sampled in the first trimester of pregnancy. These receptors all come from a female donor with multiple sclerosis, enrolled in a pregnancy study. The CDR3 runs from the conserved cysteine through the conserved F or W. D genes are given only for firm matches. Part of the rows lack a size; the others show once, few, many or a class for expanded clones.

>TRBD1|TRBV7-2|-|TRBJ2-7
CASSHRTGSSSYEQYF
TGTGCCAGCAGCCACCGGACAGGCTCTAGCTCCTACGAGCAGTACTTC
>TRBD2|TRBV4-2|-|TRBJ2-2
CASRQLAQNTGELFF
TGTGCCAGCAGGCAACTAGCGCAGAACACCGGGGAGCTGTTTTTT
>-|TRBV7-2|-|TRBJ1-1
CASSFNWQGNTEAFF
TGTGCCAGCAGCTTTAACTGGCAGGGGAACACTGAAGCTTTCTTT
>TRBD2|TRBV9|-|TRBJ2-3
CASSVPPSGTTDTQYF
TGTGCCAGCAGCGTACCGCCTAGCGGGACCACAGATACGCAGTATTTT
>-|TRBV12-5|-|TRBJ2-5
CASGLDRDETQYF
TGTGCTAGTGGTTTGGACAGGGACGAGACCCAGTACTTC
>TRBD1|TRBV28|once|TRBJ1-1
CASSSGTAKAFF
TGTGCCAGCAGCTCCGGGACAGCCAAAGCTTTCTTT
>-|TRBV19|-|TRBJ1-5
CASTLEGLRYSNQPQHF
TGTGCCAGTACCCTCGAAGGACTACGATATAGCAATCAGCCCCAGCATTTT
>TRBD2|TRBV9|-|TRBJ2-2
CASSPAGYTGELFF
TGTGCCAGCAGCCCAGCGGGGTACACCGGGGAGCTGTTTTTT
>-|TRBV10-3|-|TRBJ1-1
CAIRGGNTEAFF
TGTGCCATCAGGGGAGGGAACACTGAAGCTTTCTTT
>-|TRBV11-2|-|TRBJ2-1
CASSLDGSAYNEQFF
TGTGCCAGCAGCTTAGACGGGAGTGCCTACAATGAGCAGTTCTTC
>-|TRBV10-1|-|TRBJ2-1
CATTGDSNEQFF
TGCGCCACCACGGGAGATAGCAATGAGCAGTTCTTC